Sequencing of this T cell receptor (beta chain) was carried out in a study of T-cell memory formation after mild COVID-19. Study-level findings and limits: Memory sampled before infection contained some responding clones, suggesting cross-reactive memory joined.

The CDR3 spans 12 residues. V was shortened by 5 bases and J by 6 bases, with 10 bases between the two germline ends. The germline CDR1 and CDR2 sequences are MDHEN and SYDVKM. On this clonotype itself: Its antigen is undetermined.

TCRalpha and TCRbeta libraries used 5'RACE with constant-segment primers and UMIs. MiXCR, applied by TCRdb to the 5' RACE reads, yields one record per CDR3 protein. The table has around 190,000 distinct CDR3 sequences, approximately 18% seen once; the top ten hold roughly 3.9%. Specimen: PBMCs or a T cell subset sorted from them (not recorded which). The TCR comes from a man between 18 and 35 years old who had mild COVID-19 (a few samples of this study predate the infection). Cell type and time point are not known. The chain recombines TRBV28 with TRBJ1-2, with TRBD1 as a possible D gene (6 bases). The CDR3 DNA reads as TGTGCCAGCAGTACAGGGAGAAATGGCTACACCTTC. It translates to CASSTGRNGYTF.